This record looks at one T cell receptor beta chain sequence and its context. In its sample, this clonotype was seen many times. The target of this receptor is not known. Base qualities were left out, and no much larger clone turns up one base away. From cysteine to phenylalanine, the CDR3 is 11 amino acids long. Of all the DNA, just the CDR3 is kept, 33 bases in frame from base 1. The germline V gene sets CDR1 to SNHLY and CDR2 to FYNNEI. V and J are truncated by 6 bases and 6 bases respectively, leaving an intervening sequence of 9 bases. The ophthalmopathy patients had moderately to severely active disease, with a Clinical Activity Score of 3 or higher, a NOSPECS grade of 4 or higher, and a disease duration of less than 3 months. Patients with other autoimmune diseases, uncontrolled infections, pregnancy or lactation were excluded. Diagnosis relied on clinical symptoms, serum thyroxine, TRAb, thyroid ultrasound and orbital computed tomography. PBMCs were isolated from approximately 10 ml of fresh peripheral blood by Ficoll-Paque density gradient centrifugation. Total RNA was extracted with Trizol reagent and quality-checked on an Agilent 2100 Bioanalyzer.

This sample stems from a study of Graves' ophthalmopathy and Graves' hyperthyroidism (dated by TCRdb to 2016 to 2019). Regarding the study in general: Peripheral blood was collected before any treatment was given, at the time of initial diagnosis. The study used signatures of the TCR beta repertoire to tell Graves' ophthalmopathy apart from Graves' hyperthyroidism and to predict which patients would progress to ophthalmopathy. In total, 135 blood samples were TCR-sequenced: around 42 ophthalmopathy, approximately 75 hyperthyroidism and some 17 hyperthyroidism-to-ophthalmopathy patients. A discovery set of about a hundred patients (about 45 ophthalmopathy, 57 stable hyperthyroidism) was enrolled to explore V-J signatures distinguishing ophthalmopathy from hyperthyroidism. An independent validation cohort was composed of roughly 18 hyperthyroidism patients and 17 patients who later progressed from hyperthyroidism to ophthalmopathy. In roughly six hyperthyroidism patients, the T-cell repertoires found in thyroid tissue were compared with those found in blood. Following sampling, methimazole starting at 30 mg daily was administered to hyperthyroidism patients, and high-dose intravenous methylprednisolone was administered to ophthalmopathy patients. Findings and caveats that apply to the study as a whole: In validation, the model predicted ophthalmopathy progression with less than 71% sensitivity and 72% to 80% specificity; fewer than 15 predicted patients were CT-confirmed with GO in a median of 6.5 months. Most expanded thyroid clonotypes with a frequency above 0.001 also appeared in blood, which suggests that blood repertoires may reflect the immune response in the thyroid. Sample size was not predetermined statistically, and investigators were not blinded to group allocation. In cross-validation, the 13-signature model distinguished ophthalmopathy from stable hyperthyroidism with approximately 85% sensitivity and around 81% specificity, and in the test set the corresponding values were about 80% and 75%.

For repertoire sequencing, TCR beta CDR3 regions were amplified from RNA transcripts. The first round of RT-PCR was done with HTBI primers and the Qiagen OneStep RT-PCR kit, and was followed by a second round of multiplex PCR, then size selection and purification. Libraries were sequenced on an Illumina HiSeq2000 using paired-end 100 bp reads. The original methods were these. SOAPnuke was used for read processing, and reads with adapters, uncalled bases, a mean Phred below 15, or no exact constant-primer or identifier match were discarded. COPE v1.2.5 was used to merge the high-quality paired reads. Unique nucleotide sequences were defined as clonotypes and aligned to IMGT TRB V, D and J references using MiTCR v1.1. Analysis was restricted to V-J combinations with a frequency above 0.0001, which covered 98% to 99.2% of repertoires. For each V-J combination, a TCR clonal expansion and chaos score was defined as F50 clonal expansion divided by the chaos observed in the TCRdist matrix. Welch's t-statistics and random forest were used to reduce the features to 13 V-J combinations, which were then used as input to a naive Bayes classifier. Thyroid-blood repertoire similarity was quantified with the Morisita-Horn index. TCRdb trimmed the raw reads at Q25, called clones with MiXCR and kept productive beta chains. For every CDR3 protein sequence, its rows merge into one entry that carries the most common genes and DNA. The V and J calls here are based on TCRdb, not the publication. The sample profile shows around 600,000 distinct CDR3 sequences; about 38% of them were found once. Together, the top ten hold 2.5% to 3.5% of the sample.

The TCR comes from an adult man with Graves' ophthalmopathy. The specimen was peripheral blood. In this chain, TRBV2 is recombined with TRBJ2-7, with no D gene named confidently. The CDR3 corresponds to CASRPLVEQYF. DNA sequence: TGTGCCAGCAGACCCTTAGTCGAGCAGTACTTC.